This TCR beta chain was recorded in a study of CD8+CD57+ T cells in acquired aplastic anemia. This clonotype was observed at least ten times. Its antigen remains unidentified. Genomic DNA was employed as the template in profiling TCR beta VDJ and CDR3. TCRdb processed the reads anew with MiXCR; each CDR3 protein has one entry. The data show 150,000 to 200,000 distinct CDR3 sequences, less than 60% seen once. Points from the study as a whole: Between the patient and control groups, CD8+ Simpson's diversity did not differ significantly.

The V end was cut by 5 bases, the J end by 3 bases, with 16 bases between. The CDR3 has 15 amino acids. From germline, CDR1 is LNHDA and CDR2 SQIVND (reference sequence). Sequencing involved patients with CD8+CD57+ cell expansion previously shown by flow cytometry. The receptor comes from a human donor with aplastic anemia. The rearrangement links TRBV19 to TRBJ1-2; D is unresolved. Material: sorted CD4+, CD8+, or CD8+CD57+ T cells (not recorded which) from PBMCs. CDR3 protein: CASSPRLGSYYGYTF. The DNA for the CDR3 is TGTGCCAGTAGTCCCAGATTAGGGAGTTACTATGGCTACACCTTC. The whole variable domain, filled in from reference TRBV19 and TRBJ1-2, reads DGGITQSPKYLFRKEGQNVTLSCEQNLNHDAMYWYRQDPGQGLRLIYYSQIVNDFQKGDIAEGYSVSREKKESFPLTVTSAQKNPTAFYLCASSPRLGSYYGYTFGSGTRLTVV.